A selection of T cell receptor beta chains follows, all from one sample in a study of blood T cell repertoires in COVID-19. The repertoire was sequenced with immunoSEQ multiplex PCR; TCRdb's copy has only in-frame clones and lacks some. The sample lists 350,000 to 400,000 clones, 89% seen once, with approximately 1.5% in the top ten. Sequences were obtained from PBMCs or T cells enriched from blood (not recorded which). These receptors were taken from a woman aged 30 to 39 who had recovered from COVID-19. Each CDR3 is given with its conserved first and last residue. A D gene is named only where the DNA matches it firmly. The size field is filled for only some rows; it gives once, few, many or a size class.

d_call	v_call	clone_size	j_call	cdr3_nt	cdr3_aa
NA	TRBV30	NA	TRBJ1-6	TGTGCCTGGAGTGTGGGACTGAATAATTCACCCCTCCACTTT	CAWSVGLNNSPLHF
TRBD2	TRBV30	NA	TRBJ2-5	TGTGCCTGGGGGGGACTAGGTCGGGGAGAGACCCAGTACTTC	CAWGGLGRGETQYF
NA	TRBV27	NA	TRBJ1-2	TGTGCCAGCAGTTTTAGGGAGAACTATGGCTACACCTTC	CASSFRENYGYTF
NA	TRBV4-3	NA	TRBJ2-3	TGCGCCAGCAGCCAAGTCATCGGTCCAGATACGCAGTATTTT	CASSQVIGPDTQYF
TRBD2	TRBV11-2	NA	TRBJ2-1	TGTGCCAGCAGCTTAATCCCCCCTAGCGGGAGGGCCCGGAATGAGCAGTTCTTC	CASSLIPPSGRARNEQFF
TRBD2	TRBV9	NA	TRBJ2-3	TGTGCCAGCAGCGCGAGACTAGCGGGGGGAGATACGCAGTATTTT	CASSARLAGGDTQYF
NA	TRBV27	NA	TRBJ1-4	TGTGCCAGCAGTCCCCGAGGAGCAACTAATGAAAAACTGTTTTTT	CASSPRGATNEKLFF
NA	TRBV5-1	many	TRBJ2-1	TGCGCCAGCAGCCGGACAGAGGACTCCTACAATGAGCAGTTCTTC	CASSRTEDSYNEQFF
NA	TRBV18	NA	TRBJ1-2	TGTGCCAGCTCACGACCCGACACCCCTAACTATGGCTACACCTTC	CASSRPDTPNYGYTF
NA	TRBV7-3	NA	TRBJ2-1	TGTGCCAGCAGCTTAACCGCCGGGGTCGGGCGCGGTGCCTACAATGAGCAGTTCTTC	CASSLTAGVGRGAYNEQFF
TRBD2	TRBV5-1	NA	TRBJ2-2	TGCGCCAGCAGCGACGGGAGGGAGGACACCGGGGAGCTGTTTTTT	CASSDGREDTGELFF
NA	TRBV11-2	NA	TRBJ1-1	TGTGCCAGCAGTGATCTAAACAGGGTACCCACTGAAGCTTTCTTT	CASSDLNRVPTEAFF
TRBD1	TRBV6-5	NA	TRBJ2-7	TGTGCCAGCAGCCGGGGACAGGACTACGAGCAGTACTTC	CASSRGQDYEQYF
TRBD2	TRBV4-1	NA	TRBJ2-5	TGCGCCAGCAGCCTCGCTCTAGCGGGAGCTGGGGAGACCCAGTACTTC	CASSLALAGAGETQYF
TRBD1	TRBV14	once	TRBJ2-5	TGTGCCAGCAGCCAAGGGTCCGCGTACAGGGGGCGAAAGACCCAGTACTTC	CASSQGSAYRGRKTQYF
NA	TRBV4-2	NA	TRBJ2-2	TGTGCCAGCAGCCAAGTTACAGGGTCGGGCACCGGGGAGCTGTTTTTT	CASSQVTGSGTGELFF
TRBD2	TRBV4-1	NA	TRBJ2-1	TGCGCCAGCAGCCAAGAAGAACTAGCGAGCTCCTACAATGAGCAGTTCTTC	CASSQEELASSYNEQFF
NA	TRBV19	NA	TRBJ2-7	TGTGCCAGTAGTATTTCCTGGACAAGCTACGAGCAGTACTTC	CASSISWTSYEQYF
NA	TRBV21-1	once	TRBJ2-7	TGTGCCAGCAGCGTCCACAGGGAGTACGAGCAGTACTTC	CASSVHREYEQYF
TRBD1	TRBV13	NA	TRBJ2-7	TGTGCCAGCAGGAGGTCGAGACAGGGTTACGAGCAGTACTTC	CASRRSRQGYEQYF